The 15 T cell receptor beta chains presented below share a single source sample, sequenced in a study of neurological immune-mediated disorders. TCRdb reprocessed the 5' RACE reads with MiXCR, giving one entry per CDR3 protein. The data contain about 84,000 distinct CDR3 sequences, about a tenth of them singletons. Source material: PBMCs. Source of these receptors: a man between 40 and 49 years old in good health.

In its sample, this clonotype was seen many times. V gene TRBV27 combines with J gene TRBJ1-6; unclear D gene. Trimming removed 7 bases from V and 4 bases from J, with 14 bases in between. Germline V gives CDR1 MNHEY, CDR2 SMNVEV (reference sequence). The CDR3 length is 15 residues. The CDR3 region is CASTQSATYNSPLHF. CDR3 DNA sequence: TGTGCCAGCACTCAAAGTGCTACTTATAATTCACCCCTCCACTTT.

The sample holds many counts of this clonotype. The rearrangement links TRBV20-1 to TRBJ2-5; D may match TRBD1 or TRBD2 (7 bases each). CDR1 and CDR2 (germline): DFQATT, SNEGSKA (reference sequence). Trimming shortened V by 6 bases and J by 4 bases, and 24 bases separated the two germline ends. The CDR3 loop spans 16 amino acids. The CDR3, as DNA: TGCAGTGCGGGAGGGAGGGGGCCACCAGACCGAGAGACCCAGTACTTC. Its protein is CSAGGRGPPDRETQYF.

V usage is TRBV29-1 and J usage is TRBJ2-7; D perhaps matches TRBD2 (6 bases). Germline loops: CDR1 SQVTM, CDR2 ANQGSEA. V was cut by 4 bases and J by 4 bases, with 17 bases left in between. This CDR3 spans 14 amino acids. CDR3 DNA: TGCAGCGTTGTCGCGGCGGGACCAGCATACGAGCAGTACTTC. This codes for CSVVAAGPAYEQYF.

This clonotype showed up many times. The J gene is TRBJ1-2, the V gene TRBV12-3 or TRBV12-4; 9 positions agree with TRBD1. V trimming: 4 bases; J trimming: 4 bases; junction bases outside the gene matches: 10. The CDR3 is 16 residues long. CDR3 sequence (DNA): TGTGCCAGCAGTTCAGGTTCCGGGACAGGGATCTATGGCTACACCTTC. Encoded protein: CASSSGSGTGIYGYTF.

The chain has TRBV12-3 or TRBV12-4 and TRBJ2-5; D call uncertain. Trimming left V 2 bases short and J 3 bases short, with 13 bases between. The CDR3 contains 15 residues. Here the CDR3 reads CASSLSLFSEETQYF. In DNA, the CDR3 is TGTGCCAGCAGTTTATCTCTCTTCAGCGAAGAGACCCAGTACTTC.

Many counts were recorded for this clonotype. The V gene is TRBV20-1, the J gene TRBJ2-3, with a possible D match to TRBD2 (5 bases). The CDR3 is 10 residues long. Per the germline V gene, CDR1 is DFQATT and CDR2 is SNEGSKA (reference sequence). CDR3 nucleotides: TGCAGCCTTGACCGGGAAGGGCAGTATTTT. Translation: CSLDREGQYF.

This clonotype has ten or more counts. V gene TRBV6-2 or TRBV6-3 combines with J gene TRBJ2-3; D is ambiguous. This CDR3 has 13 residues. Germline V lookup: CDR1 MNHEY, CDR2 SVGEGT. V gave up 2 bases and J gave up 2 bases, with 5 bases separating them. Written as DNA, the CDR3 is TGTGCCAGCAGTTACGGGTACACAGATACGCAGTATTTT. Protein: CASSYGYTDTQYF.

This clonotype came up many times. V and J are TRBV7-2 and TRBJ1-2; D remains ambiguous. This CDR3 contains 16 residues. The germline gives CDR1 SGHTA, CDR2 FQGNSA. V gave up 5 bases and J gave up 0 bases, with 16 bases separating them. The CDR3 DNA follows: TGTGCCAGCAGCGGCCTCGAGGTACTAGCTAACTATGGCTACACCTTC. Its translation: CASSGLEVLANYGYTF.

This clonotype was counted many times. The chain carries TRBV7-2 and TRBJ1-1, with D maybe TRBD1 (5 bases). The V end lost 3 bases, the J end lost 4 bases, and 21 bases lay between the germline ends. The germline V gene has CDR1 SGHTA and CDR2 FQGNSA. CDR3 length equals 17 residues. The CDR3, as DNA: TGTGCCAGCAGCTTTTCGGTTGGGACCTTTCCGTCCACTGAAGCTTTCTTT. It translates to CASSFSVGTFPSTEAFF.

This clonotype is medium-sized in the sample. The chain uses TRBV11-2 and TRBJ1-2; TRBD1 agrees at 7 bases. CDR3 length equals 13 residues. Per the germline V gene, CDR1 is SGHAT and CDR2 is FQNNGV. Losses at the gene ends were 5 bases for V and 6 bases for J; bases not matched to a gene: 6. The CDR3 reads CASSRDREDGYTF. CDR3 DNA sequence: TGTGCCAGCAGCAGAGACAGGGAAGATGGCTACACCTTC.

The chain has TRBV7-2 and TRBJ2-7, with 10 bases matching TRBD1. The germline CDR1 and CDR2 sequences are SGHTA and FQGNSA. Trimming took 5 bases from V and 7 from J; bases not matched to a gene: 8. The CDR3 loop spans 14 amino acids. As DNA, the CDR3 is TGTGCCAGCAGCGCGGAGACAGGGGGCGGGGAGCAGTACTTC. Residues: CASSAETGGGEQYF.

At least ten counts were recorded for this clonotype. The chain has TRBV6-5 and TRBJ2-1; 9 bases agree with TRBD1. V was clipped by 2 bases and J by 7 bases; unmatched bases: 6. The germline CDR1 and CDR2 sequences are MNHEY and SVGAGI. This CDR3 region has 15 residues. CDR3 sequence: CASSYGTGFGNEQFF. DNA for the CDR3: TGTGCCAGCAGTTACGGGACAGGGTTTGGGAATGAGCAGTTCTTC.

Many counts were recorded for this clonotype. V and J are TRBV2 and TRBJ2-3; 7 nucleotides align to TRBD2. Trimming removed 6 bases from V and 2 bases from J; junction bases left unmatched: 8. The CDR3 totals 15 residues. The germline gives CDR1 SNHLY, CDR2 FYNNEI. This CDR3 is CASRKELAATDTQYF. CDR3 in DNA: TGTGCCAGCAGAAAGGAGCTAGCGGCCACAGATACGCAGTATTTT.

This clonotype has a count of ten or more. The V call is TRBV5-1, the J call TRBJ2-7, with D possibly being TRBD1 (5 bases). V was trimmed by 4 bases and J by 3 bases, leaving 11 bases between them. Looked up from germline, CDR1 is SGHRS and CDR2 is YFSETQ. This CDR3 has 13 residues. CDR3 sequence: CASSEDKFYEQYF. CDR3 DNA: TGCGCCAGCAGCGAGGACAAATTCTACGAGCAGTACTTC.

This clonotype was observed many times. V usage is TRBV21-1 and J usage is TRBJ1-6; the D segment call TRBD1 is taken from the table without a DNA check. TRBV21-1 is termed a pseudogene. The CDR3 is 14 residues long. CDR3 sequence (DNA): TGTGCCAGCAGCCCCCCAGGGGGCCTCTCACCCCTCCACTTT. It is translated as CASSPPGGLSPLHF.